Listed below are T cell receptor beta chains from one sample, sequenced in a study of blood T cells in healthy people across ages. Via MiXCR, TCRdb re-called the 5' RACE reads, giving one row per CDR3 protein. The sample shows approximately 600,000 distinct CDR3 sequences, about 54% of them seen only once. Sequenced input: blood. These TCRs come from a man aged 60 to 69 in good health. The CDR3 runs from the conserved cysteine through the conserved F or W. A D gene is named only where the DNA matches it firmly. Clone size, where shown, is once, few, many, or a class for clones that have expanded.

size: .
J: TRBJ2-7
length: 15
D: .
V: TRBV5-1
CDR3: CASSLGGGPSYEQYF
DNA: TGTGCCAGCAGTTTAGGCGGGGGCCCCTCCTACGAGCAGTACTTC

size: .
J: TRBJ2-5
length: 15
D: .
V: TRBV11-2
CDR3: CASSSARGGQETQYF
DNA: TGTGCCAGCAGCTCCGCCCGAGGGGGGCAAGAGACCCAGTACTTC

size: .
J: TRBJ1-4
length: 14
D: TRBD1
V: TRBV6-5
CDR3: CASSLDRDNEKLFF
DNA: TGTGCCAGCAGCCTCGACAGGGATAATGAAAAACTGTTTTTT

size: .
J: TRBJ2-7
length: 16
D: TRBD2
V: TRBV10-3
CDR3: CAISAASGGSYNEQYF
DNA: TGTGCCATCAGTGCGGCTAGCGGGGGATCCTACAATGAGCAGTACTTC

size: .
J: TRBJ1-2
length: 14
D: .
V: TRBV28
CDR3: CASSAVQRFQGYTF
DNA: TGTGCCAGCAGTGCCGTGCAGAGGTTTCAGGGCTACACCTTC

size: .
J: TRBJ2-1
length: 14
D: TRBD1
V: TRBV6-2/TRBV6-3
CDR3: CASSRQGLYNEQFF
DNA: TGTGCCAGCAGCCGACAGGGGTTATACAATGAGCAGTTCTTC

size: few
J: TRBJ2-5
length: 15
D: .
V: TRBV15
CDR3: CATSRDRQTQETQYF
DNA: TGTGCCACCAGCAGAGATCGTCAGACCCAAGAGACCCAGTACTTC

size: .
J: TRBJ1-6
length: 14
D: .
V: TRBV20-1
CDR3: CSAGAGGTGSPLHF
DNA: TGCAGTGCTGGGGCGGGAGGGACGGGTTCACCCCTCCACTTT

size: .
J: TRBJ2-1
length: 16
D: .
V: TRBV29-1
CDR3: CSVDSRAGDYYNEQFF
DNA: TGCAGCGTTGATTCTCGGGCAGGGGATTACTACAATGAGCAGTTCTTC

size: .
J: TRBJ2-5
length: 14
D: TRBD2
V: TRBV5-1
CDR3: CASSLELAGNEQYF
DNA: TGCGCCAGCAGCTTGGAACTAGCGGGCAATGAGCAGTACTTC

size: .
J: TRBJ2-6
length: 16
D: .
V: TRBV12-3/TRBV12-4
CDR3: CASSLTRGIGANVLTF
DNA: TGTGCCAGCAGTTTAACCCGGGGGATCGGGGCCAACGTCCTGACTTTC

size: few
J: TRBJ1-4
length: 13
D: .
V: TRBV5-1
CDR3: CASSLVLNEKLFF
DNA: TGCGCCAGCAGCTTGGTCTTAAATGAAAAACTGTTTTTT

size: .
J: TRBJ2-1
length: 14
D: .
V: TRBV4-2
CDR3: CASSQGRGRDEQFF
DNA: TGTGCCAGCAGCCAAGGGCGGGGGCGGGATGAGCAGTTCTTC

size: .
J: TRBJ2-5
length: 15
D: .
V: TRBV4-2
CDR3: CASSQDGLAGETQYF
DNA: TGTGCCAGCAGCCAAGATGGACTGGCCGGAGAGACCCAGTACTTC

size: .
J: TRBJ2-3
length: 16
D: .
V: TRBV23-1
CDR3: CASSPGPASVTDTQYF
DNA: TGCGCCAGCAGTCCGGGTCCAGCATCCGTCACAGATACGCAGTATTTT

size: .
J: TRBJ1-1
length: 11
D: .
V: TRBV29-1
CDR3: CSVISNTEAFF
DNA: TGCAGCGTTATATCGAACACTGAAGCTTTCTTT

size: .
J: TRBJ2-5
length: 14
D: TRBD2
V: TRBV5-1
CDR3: CASRFAGVGETQYF
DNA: TGCGCCAGCAGATTTGCGGGGGTGGGCGAGACCCAGTACTTC

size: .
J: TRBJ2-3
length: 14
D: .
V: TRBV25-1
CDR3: CASRGGTSTDTQYF
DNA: TGTGCCAGCAGGGGGGGGACAAGCACAGATACGCAGTATTTT

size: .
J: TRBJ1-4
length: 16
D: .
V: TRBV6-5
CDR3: CTSSPLWGQGNEKLFF
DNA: TGTACCAGCAGTCCTCTTTGGGGGCAGGGTAATGAAAAACTGTTTTTT

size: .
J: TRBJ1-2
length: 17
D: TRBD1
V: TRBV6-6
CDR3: CASSYQAPGQGNYGYTF
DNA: TGTGCCAGCAGTTACCAAGCGCCGGGACAGGGAAACTATGGCTACACCTTC

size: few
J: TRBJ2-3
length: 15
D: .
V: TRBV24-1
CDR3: CATSAKALRTDTQYF
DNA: TGTGCCACCAGTGCCAAAGCACTCCGCACAGATACGCAGTATTTT

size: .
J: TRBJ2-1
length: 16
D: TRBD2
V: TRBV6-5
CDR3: CASSPRTSGGRNEQFF
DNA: TGTGCCAGCAGTCCCCGGACTAGCGGGGGGCGCAATGAGCAGTTCTTC

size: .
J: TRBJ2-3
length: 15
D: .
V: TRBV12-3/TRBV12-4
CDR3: CASSFSRVTGDMQYF
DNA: TGTGCCAGCAGTTTTTCGCGGGTGACTGGGGATATGCAGTATTTT

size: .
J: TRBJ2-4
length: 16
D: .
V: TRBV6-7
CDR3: CASSYEARGLGNIQYF
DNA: TGTGCCAGCAGTTACGAGGCTCGAGGGTTGGGAAACATTCAGTACTTC

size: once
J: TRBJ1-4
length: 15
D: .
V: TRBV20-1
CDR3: CSASDRGTVGEKLFF
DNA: TGCAGTGCTAGCGACCGGGGGACCGTTGGAGAAAAACTGTTTTTT

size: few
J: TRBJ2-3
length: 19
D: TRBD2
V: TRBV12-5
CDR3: CASAPSGLAGGEGEDTQYF
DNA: TGTGCTAGTGCCCCTAGCGGGCTAGCGGGGGGAGAGGGAGAAGATACGCAGTATTTT

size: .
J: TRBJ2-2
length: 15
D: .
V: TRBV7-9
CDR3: CASSLVYSNTGELFF
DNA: TGTGCCAGCAGCTTAGTCTACAGCAACACCGGGGAGCTGTTTTTT

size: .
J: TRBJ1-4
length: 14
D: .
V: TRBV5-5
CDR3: CASSLGGVREKLFF
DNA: TGTGCCAGCAGCTTGGGAGGGGTCAGGGAAAAACTGTTTTTT

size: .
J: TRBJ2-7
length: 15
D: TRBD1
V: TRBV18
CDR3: CASSLGQGVTNEQYF
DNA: TGTGCCAGCTCACTGGGACAGGGGGTCACCAACGAGCAGTACTTC

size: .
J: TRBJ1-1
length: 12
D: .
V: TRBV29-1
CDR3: CSARAVNTEAFF
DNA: TGCAGCGCCCGGGCCGTGAACACTGAAGCTTTCTTT

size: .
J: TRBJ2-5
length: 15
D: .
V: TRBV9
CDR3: CASSVGEGVEREQYF
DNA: TGTGCCAGCAGCGTAGGGGAAGGGGTGGAAAGAGAGCAGTACTTC